This record concerns one T cell receptor (beta chain) sequence. Data came from immunoSEQ multiplex PCR; TCRdb stores just in-frame clones and leaves some out. The data show under 300,000 clones, around 88% seen once. The sample originates from a study of blood T cell repertoires in COVID-19. At the level of the study: PBMCs, B-cell-depleted T cells, or T cells were the source of the cDNA or gDNA that made up the material.

V lost 7 bases to trimming and J lost 2 bases, with 11 bases between them. The V gene's germline CDR1 is SQVTM and CDR2 ANQGSEA. The length of the CDR3 is 13 residues. Participant age was roughly 18 to 90 years, and participants resided in fewer than 30 US areas. The receptor comes from a woman in her thirties or forties with acute COVID-19. Sample: PBMCs or T cells enriched from blood (not recorded which). This rearrangement joins TRBV29-1 to TRBJ1-4, with D maybe TRBD1 (6 bases). CDR3 bases: TGCAGCGCGGCCGGACAGACTAATGAAAAACTGTTTTTT. It yields the protein CSAAGQTNEKLFF.